A single sample is the source of the 32 T cell receptor beta chains below, sequenced in a study of monozygotic twins with inflammatory bowel disease. TCRdb re-called the 5' RACE reads; one entry per CDR3 protein, DNA not given. Its clone listing holds 150,000 to 200,000 distinct CDR3 sequences. The sequenced sample consisted of blood. The source is a human donor with ulcerative colitis or Crohn's disease, or a healthy co-twin of an affected twin (not recorded which).

V and J are TRBV4-3 and TRBJ1-1; TCRdb outputs TRBD1, but without DNA this stays unchecked. CDR3 size: 15 residues. Germline CDR1 is LGHNA and CDR2 is YSLEER. The chain's CDR3 is CAASQTGRTNTEAFF.

This chain links TRBV7-2 with TRBJ1-5; the TCRdb call, TRBD1, lacks DNA for checking. CDR3 size: 17 residues. Germline V gene data show CDR1 as SGHTA and CDR2 as FQGNSA. The chain's CDR3 is CASRLKGGVPSNQPQHF.

J is TRBJ2-1 and V is TRBV24-1; TCRdb lists TRBD2, though no DNA is available to test this call. Germline assignment: CDR1 KGHDR and CDR2 SFDVKD. The CDR3 length is 14 residues. The CDR3 sequence is CATGASGSYNEQFF.

The V call is TRBV11-2, the J call TRBJ2-1; as DNA is missing, the TRBD1 call by TCRdb cannot be tested. Per germline, CDR1 SGHAT and CDR2 FQNNGV. This CDR3 has 14 residues. CDR3 region: CASSHAGPYNEQFF.

The chain joins TRBV12-3 or TRBV12-4 to TRBJ1-2; TCRdb returns TRBD1, unconfirmable since there is no DNA. The length of the CDR3 is 15 residues. The CDR3 sequence: CASSYDTQGDYGYTF.

The chain has TRBV20-1 and TRBJ1-5. The germline CDR1 and CDR2 sequences are DFQATT and SNEGSKA (reference sequence). This CDR3 spans 15 amino acids. The CDR3 is CSARDSRISNQPQHF.

V is TRBV11-2 and J is TRBJ2-6; TCRdb indicates TRBD1, and absent DNA this call remains unverified. The CDR3 contains 16 residues. Germline CDR1 is SGHAT and CDR2 is FQNNGV. The CDR3 loop reads CASKGQRHSGANVLTF.

The gene calls are TRBV24-1 and TRBJ2-1; no DNA is available, so the TRBD1 call from TCRdb remains unchecked. CDR1 KGHDR and CDR2 SFDVKD come from the germline V gene. The CDR3 spans 15 residues. The CDR3 here is CATSDSDPPYNEQFF.

J is TRBJ1-4 and V is TRBV7-2; TCRdb proposes TRBD1, but this gene call is untestable without DNA. This CDR3 has 15 amino acids. Germline values: CDR1 SGHTA, CDR2 FQGNSA. CDR3 loop: CASSPFTHPGEKLFF.

The rearrangement joins TRBV12-3 or TRBV12-4 to TRBJ2-1; TCRdb indicates TRBD1, and absent DNA this call remains unverified. CDR3 length equals 13 residues. The chain's CDR3 is CASGGTGTDEQFF.

J is TRBJ2-5 and V is TRBV28. Germline V gives CDR1 MDHEN, CDR2 SYDVKM. This CDR3 has 12 residues. CDR3: CASSVASETQYF. The variable domain in full, completed from reference TRBV28 and TRBJ2-5, reads DVKVTQSSRYLVKRTGEKVFLECVQDMDHENMFWYRQDPGLGLRLIYFSYDVKMKEKGDIPEGYSVSREKKERFSLILESASTNQTSMYLCASSVASETQYFGPGTRLLVL.

V usage is TRBV9 and J usage is TRBJ1-6; with no DNA, the TCRdb D assignment of TRBD1 cannot be verified. Germline V gene sequence: CDR1 SGDLS, CDR2 YYNGEE. The CDR3 runs 16 residues. CDR3 amino acids: CASSSRDTTYNSPLHF.

V is TRBV15 and J is TRBJ2-7. Germline lookup yields CDR1 LNHNV and CDR2 YYDKDF (reference sequence). CDR3 size: 13 residues. This chain's CDR3 is CATSRVQFNEQYF.

The chain combines TRBV9 with TRBJ2-1; TCRdb's assignment of TRBD2 cannot be checked, as there is no DNA. CDR1 is SGDLS, CDR2 YYNGEE, per germline. The length of the CDR3 is 17 residues. The chain's CDR3 is CASSPRGSGSSYNEQFF.

The chain combines TRBV20-1 with TRBJ2-1; TCRdb gives TRBD1 as the D gene, but with no DNA this cannot be confirmed. The length of the CDR3 is 15 residues. The germline V gene has CDR1 DFQATT and CDR2 SNEGSKA (reference sequence). The chain's CDR3 is CSARGVRSSYNEQFF.

CDR3 sequence reads: CATSRARGLGNQPQHF. The V and J genes are TRBV15 and TRBJ1-5. This CDR3 comprises 16 residues. Germline CDR1 and CDR2: LNHNV and YYDKDF (reference sequence).

The chain combines TRBV20-1 with TRBJ2-2; TCRdb designates TRBD1, a call that cannot be tested without DNA. CDR1 is DFQATT, CDR2 SNEGSKA, per germline (reference sequence). The CDR3 has 14 residues. CDR3 residues: CSANHRGPTGELFF.

The J gene is TRBJ1-1, the V gene TRBV6-1. This CDR3 has 12 residues. The germline CDR1 and CDR2 sequences are MNHNS and SASEGT. The CDR3 is CASSGRNTEAFF.

The V call is TRBV27, the J call TRBJ2-1; TCRdb selects TRBD1, and the lack of DNA leaves this call unchecked. The CDR3 has 17 amino acids. Germline assignment: CDR1 MNHEY and CDR2 SMNVEV (reference sequence). The CDR3 sequence is CASSPRPRDRLYNEQFF.

The genes are TRBV4-3 and TRBJ2-3; the D call of TRBD1 rests on TCRdb alone, since no DNA is present to check it. The germline V gene encodes CDR1 LGHNA and CDR2 YSLEER. This CDR3 is 17 amino acids long. The CDR3 reads CASSQEGSGSPPYTQYF.

The chain recombines TRBV7-3 with TRBJ2-1; absent DNA, TCRdb's TRBD2 call cannot be checked. The CDR3 loop spans 14 amino acids. Germline V lookup: CDR1 SGHTA, CDR2 FQGTGA. The CDR3 protein is CANSFSGASNEQFF. The entire variable domain, with the rest obtained from reference TRBV7-3 and TRBJ2-1, is as follows: GAGVSQTPSNKVTEKGKYVELRCDPISGHTALYWYRQSLGQGPEFLIYFQGTGAADDSGLPNDRFFAVRPEGSVSTLKIQRTERGDSAVYLCANSFSGASNEQFFGPGTRLTVL.

The rearrangement joins TRBV20-1 to TRBJ2-7; the D call of TRBD2 rests on TCRdb alone, since no DNA is present to check it. The CDR3 is made up of 13 amino acids. Germline loops: CDR1 DFQATT, CDR2 SNEGSKA (reference sequence). The CDR3 spells CSARASGNHEQYF.

The chain carries TRBV7-9 and TRBJ2-3. The germline gives CDR1 SEHNR, CDR2 FQNEAQ (reference sequence). CDR3 length equals 13 residues. The CDR3: CASSFDRTDTQYF.

V usage is TRBV27 and J usage is TRBJ2-1; the TCRdb D gene call, TRBD2, has no DNA to confirm it. Germline CDR1 reads MNHEY; CDR2 reads SMNVEV (reference sequence). This CDR3 region has 13 residues. CDR3 region: CASTRTSGNEQFF.

J is TRBJ2-1 and V is TRBV29-1; TCRdb indicates TRBD1, and absent DNA this call remains unverified. Germline assignment: CDR1 SQVTM and CDR2 ANQGSEA. The CDR3 loop spans 12 amino acids. The CDR3 sequence is CSVAGTDNEQFF.

This chain links TRBV12-3 or TRBV12-4 with TRBJ2-4; absent DNA, TCRdb's TRBD1 call cannot be checked. The CDR3 extends over 16 amino acids. This CDR3 is CASSSPTALDKNIQYF.

This chain uses TRBV7-9 with TRBJ1-4; TCRdb picks TRBD1, but there is no DNA to check that call. CDR3 length equals 15 residues. From germline, CDR1 is SEHNR and CDR2 FQNEAQ (reference sequence). The CDR3 sequence: CASSSGQADNEKLFF.

The J gene is TRBJ2-5, the V gene TRBV12-3 or TRBV12-4; the TRBD2 assignment by TCRdb is unverifiable without DNA. The CDR3 extends over 15 amino acids. This CDR3 is CASSRLAAVQETQYF.

J is TRBJ1-1 and V is TRBV5-1. Per the germline V gene, CDR1 is SGHRS and CDR2 is YFSETQ. This CDR3 comprises 15 residues. This CDR3 reads CASSLLSRAGTEAFF.

The chain carries TRBV29-1 and TRBJ2-7; TCRdb indicates TRBD1, and absent DNA this call remains unverified. CDR1 is SQVTM and CDR2 is ANQGSEA in the germline V gene. The CDR3 contains 12 residues. The CDR3 is CSVAPGRYEQYF.

The V and J genes are TRBV29-1 and TRBJ1-1; TCRdb names TRBD1, which stays unverified in the absence of DNA. Germline values: CDR1 SQVTM, CDR2 ANQGSEA. The CDR3 has 16 residues. The CDR3 loop is CSVGLLPGTVDTEAFF.

V gene TRBV5-1 combines with J gene TRBJ2-1; the D gene TCRdb calls, TRBD2, cannot be checked with no DNA. CDR3 length: 12 residues. Germline V gene lookup returns CDR1 SGHRS and CDR2 YFSETQ. The CDR3 reads CASGRAGNEQFF.